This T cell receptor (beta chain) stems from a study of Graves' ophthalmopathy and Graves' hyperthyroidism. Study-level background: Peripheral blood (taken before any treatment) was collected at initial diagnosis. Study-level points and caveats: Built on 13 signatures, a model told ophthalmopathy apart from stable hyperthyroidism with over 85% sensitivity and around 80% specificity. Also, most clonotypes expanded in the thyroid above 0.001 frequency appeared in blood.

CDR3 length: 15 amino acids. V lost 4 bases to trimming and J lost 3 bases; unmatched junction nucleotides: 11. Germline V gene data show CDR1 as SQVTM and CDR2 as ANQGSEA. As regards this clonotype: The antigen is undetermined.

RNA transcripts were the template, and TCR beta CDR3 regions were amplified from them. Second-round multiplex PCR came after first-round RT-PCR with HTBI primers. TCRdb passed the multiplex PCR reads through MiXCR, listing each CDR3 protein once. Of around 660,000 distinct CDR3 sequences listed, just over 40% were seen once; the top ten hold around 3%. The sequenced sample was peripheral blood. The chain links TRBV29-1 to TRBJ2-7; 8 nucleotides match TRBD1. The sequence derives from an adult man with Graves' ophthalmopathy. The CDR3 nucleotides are TGCAGCGTTGGTCAGGGGGCAGTAGAAAACTACGAGCAGTACTTC. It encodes CSVGQGAVENYEQYF.